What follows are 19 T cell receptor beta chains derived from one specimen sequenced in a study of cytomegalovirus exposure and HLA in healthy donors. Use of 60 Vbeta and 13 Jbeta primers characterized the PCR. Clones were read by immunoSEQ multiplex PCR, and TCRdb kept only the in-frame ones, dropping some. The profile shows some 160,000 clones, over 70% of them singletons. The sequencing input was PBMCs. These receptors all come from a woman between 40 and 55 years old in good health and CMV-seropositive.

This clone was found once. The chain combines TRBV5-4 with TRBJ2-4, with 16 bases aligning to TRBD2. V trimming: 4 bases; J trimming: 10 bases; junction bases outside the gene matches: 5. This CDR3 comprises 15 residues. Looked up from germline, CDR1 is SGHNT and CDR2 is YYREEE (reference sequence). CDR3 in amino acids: CASSGTSGGAGIQYF. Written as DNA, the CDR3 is TGTGCCAGCAGCGGGACTAGCGGGGGGGCTGGAATTCAGTACTTC.

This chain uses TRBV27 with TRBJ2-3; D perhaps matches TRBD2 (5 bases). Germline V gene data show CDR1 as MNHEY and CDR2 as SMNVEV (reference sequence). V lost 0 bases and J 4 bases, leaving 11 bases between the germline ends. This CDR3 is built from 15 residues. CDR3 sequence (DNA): TGTGCCAGCAGTTTATCGTCGGGGTCGGCAGATACGCAGTATTTT. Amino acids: CASSLSSGSADTQYF.

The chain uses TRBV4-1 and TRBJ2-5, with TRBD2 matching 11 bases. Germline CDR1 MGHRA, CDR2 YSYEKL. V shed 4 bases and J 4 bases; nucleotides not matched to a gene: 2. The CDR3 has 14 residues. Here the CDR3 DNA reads TGCGCCAGCAGCCTTACTAGCGGGGGAGAGACCCAGTACTTC. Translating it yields CASSLTSGGETQYF.

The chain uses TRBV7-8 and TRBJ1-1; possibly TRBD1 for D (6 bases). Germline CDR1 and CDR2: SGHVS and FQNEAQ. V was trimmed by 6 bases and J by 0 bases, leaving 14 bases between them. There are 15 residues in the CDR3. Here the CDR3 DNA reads TGTGCCAGCAGGACCGGGACATCGATGAACACTGAAGCTTTCTTT. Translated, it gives CASRTGTSMNTEAFF. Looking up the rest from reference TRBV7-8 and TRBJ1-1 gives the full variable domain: GAGVSQSPRYKVAKRGQDVALRCDPISGHVSLFWYQQALGQGPEFLTYFQNEAQLDKSGLPSDRFFAERPEGSVSTLKIQRTQQEDSAVYLCASRTGTSMNTEAFFGQGTRLTVV.

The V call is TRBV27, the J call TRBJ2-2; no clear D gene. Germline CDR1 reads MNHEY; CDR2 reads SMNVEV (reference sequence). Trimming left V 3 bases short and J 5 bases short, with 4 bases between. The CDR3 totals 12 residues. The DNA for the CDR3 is TGTGCCAGCAGTTTCCGGACCGGGGAGCTGTTTTTT. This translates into CASSFRTGELFF.

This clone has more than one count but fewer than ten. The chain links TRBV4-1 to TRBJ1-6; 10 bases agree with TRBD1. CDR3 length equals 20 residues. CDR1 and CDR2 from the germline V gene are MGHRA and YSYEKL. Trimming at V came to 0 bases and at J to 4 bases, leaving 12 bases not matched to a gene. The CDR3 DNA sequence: TGCGCCAGCAGCCAAGAGGGGTACCGGGACAGGGGACATTATAATTCACCCCTCCACTTT. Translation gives CASSQEGYRDRGHYNSPLHF.

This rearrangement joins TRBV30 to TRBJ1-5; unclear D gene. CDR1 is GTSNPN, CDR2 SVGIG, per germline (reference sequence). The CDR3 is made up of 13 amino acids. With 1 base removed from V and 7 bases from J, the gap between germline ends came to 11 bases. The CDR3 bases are TGTGCCTGGAGTGGGGCAGTTGACCAGCCCCAGCATTTT. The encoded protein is CAWSGAVDQPQHF.

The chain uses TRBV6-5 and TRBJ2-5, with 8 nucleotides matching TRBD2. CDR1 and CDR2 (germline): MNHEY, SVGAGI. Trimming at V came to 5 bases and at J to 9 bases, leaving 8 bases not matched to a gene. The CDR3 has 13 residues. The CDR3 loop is CASSEDPGGAQYF. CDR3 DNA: TGTGCCAGCAGTGAAGACCCGGGAGGGGCCCAGTACTTC.

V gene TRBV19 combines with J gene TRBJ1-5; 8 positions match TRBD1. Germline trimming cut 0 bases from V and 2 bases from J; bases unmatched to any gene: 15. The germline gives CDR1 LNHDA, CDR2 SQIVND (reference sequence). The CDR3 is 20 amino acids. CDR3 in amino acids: CASSIDSWTGTSLRNQPQHF. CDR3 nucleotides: TGTGCCAGTAGTATAGATTCCTGGACAGGGACGAGTTTACGCAATCAGCCCCAGCATTTT.

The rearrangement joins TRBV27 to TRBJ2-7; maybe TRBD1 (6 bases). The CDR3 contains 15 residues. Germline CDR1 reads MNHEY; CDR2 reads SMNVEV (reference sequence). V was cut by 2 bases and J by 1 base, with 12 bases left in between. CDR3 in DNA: TGTGCCAGCAGTTTAAGACAGGAACCTTCCTACGAGCAGTACTTC. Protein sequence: CASSLRQEPSYEQYF.

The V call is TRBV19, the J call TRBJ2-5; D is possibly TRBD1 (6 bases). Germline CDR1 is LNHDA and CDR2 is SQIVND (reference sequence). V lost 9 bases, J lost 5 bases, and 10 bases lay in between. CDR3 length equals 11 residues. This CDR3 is CARDRWETQYF. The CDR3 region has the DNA TGTGCCAGAGACAGGTGGGAGACCCAGTACTTC. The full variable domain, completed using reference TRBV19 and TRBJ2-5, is DGGITQSPKYLFRKEGQNVTLSCEQNLNHDAMYWYRQDPGQGLRLIYYSQIVNDFQKGDIAEGYSVSREKKESFPLTVTSAQKNPTAFYLCARDRWETQYFGPGTRLLVL.

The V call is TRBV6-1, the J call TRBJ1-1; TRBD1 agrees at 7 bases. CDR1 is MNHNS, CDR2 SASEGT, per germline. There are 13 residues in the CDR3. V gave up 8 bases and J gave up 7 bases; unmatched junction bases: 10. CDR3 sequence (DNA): TGTGCCAGCGACCGACAGGGATGGAATGAAGCTTTCTTT. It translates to CASDRQGWNEAFF.

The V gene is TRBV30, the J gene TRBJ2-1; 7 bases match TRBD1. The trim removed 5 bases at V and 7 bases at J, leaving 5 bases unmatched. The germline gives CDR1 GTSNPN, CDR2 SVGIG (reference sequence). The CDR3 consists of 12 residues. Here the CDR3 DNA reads TGTGCCTGGCAAAGGGGGCAAAATGAGCAGTTCTTC. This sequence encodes CAWQRGQNEQFF.

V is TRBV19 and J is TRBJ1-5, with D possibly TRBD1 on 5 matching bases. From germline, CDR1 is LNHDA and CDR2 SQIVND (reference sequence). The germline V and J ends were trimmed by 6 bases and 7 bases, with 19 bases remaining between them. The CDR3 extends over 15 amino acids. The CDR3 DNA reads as TGTGCCAGTAGCTCGTCCCCCGCGGGGGAGCAGCCCCAGCATTTT. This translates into CASSSSPAGEQPQHF.

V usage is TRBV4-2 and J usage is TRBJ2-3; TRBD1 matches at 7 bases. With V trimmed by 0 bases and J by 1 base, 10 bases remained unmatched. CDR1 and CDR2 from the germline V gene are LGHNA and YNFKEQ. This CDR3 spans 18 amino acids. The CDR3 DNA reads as TGTGCCAGCAGCCAAGATACGGTGATAGGGGGCGGCACAGATACGCAGTATTTT. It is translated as CASSQDTVIGGGTDTQYF.

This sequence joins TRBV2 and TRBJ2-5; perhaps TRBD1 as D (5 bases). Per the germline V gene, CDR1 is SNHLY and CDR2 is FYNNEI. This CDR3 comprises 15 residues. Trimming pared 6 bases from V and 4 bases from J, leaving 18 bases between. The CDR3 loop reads CASREQGTGGETQYF. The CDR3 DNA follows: TGTGCCAGCAGGGAGCAGGGAACCGGCGGAGAGACCCAGTACTTC.

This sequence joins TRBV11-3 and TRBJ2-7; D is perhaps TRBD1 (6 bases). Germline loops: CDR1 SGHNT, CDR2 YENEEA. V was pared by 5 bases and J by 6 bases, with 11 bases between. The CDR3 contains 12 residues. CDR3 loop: CASSADSLEQYF. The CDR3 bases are TGTGCCAGCAGCGCGGACAGCCTCGAGCAGTACTTC.

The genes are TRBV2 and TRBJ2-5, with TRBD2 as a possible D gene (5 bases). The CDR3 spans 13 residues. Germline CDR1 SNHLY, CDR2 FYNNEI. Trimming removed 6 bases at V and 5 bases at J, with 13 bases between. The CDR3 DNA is TGTGCCAGCAGGGTGACTATTGGCGAGACCCAGTACTTC. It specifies CASRVTIGETQYF.

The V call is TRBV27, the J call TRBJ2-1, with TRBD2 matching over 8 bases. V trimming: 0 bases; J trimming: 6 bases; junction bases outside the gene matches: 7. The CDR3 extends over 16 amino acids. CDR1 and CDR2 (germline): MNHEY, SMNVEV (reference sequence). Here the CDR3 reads CASSLSFRGGSNEQFF. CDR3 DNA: TGTGCCAGCAGTTTATCGTTCCGGGGGGGCTCCAATGAGCAGTTCTTC.